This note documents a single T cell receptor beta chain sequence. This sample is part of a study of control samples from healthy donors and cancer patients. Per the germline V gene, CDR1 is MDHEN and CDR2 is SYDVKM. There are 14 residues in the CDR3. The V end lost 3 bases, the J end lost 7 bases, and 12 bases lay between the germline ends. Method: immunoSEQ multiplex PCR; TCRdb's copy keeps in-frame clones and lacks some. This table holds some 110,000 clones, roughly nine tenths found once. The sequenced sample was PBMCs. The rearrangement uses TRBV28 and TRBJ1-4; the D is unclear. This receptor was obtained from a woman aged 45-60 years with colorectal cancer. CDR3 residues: CASSFAQRREKLFF. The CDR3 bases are TGTGCCAGCAGTTTTGCACAGCGTCGTGAAAAACTGTTTTTT. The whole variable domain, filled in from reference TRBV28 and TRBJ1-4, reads DVKVTQSSRYLVKRTGEKVFLECVQDMDHENMFWYRQDPGLGLRLIYFSYDVKMKEKGDIPEGYSVSREKKERFSLILESASTNQTSMYLCASSFAQRREKLFFGSGTQLSVL.